This TCR beta chain was sequenced for a study of blood T cell repertoires in COVID-19. The repertoire was sequenced with immunoSEQ multiplex PCR; TCRdb's copy has only in-frame clones and lacks some. The table lists about 44,000 clones, roughly four fifths of them singletons, with 35% to 50% in the top ten. The sample taken for sequencing was peripheral blood. The sequence was obtained from a human donor in a cohort sampled during active COVID-19.

The CDR3 reads CASSLRLAGGTKETQYF. DNA for the CDR3: TGTGCCAGCAGCTTAAGGCTAGCGGGGGGGACGAAAGAGACCCAGTACTTC. The rearrangement links TRBV7-2 to TRBJ2-5; 12 nucleotides match TRBD2. The junction had 7 bases not matched to a gene; V was cut back by 2 bases and J by 3 bases. CDR1 and CDR2 from the germline V gene are SGHTA and FQGNSA. This CDR3 comprises 17 residues.